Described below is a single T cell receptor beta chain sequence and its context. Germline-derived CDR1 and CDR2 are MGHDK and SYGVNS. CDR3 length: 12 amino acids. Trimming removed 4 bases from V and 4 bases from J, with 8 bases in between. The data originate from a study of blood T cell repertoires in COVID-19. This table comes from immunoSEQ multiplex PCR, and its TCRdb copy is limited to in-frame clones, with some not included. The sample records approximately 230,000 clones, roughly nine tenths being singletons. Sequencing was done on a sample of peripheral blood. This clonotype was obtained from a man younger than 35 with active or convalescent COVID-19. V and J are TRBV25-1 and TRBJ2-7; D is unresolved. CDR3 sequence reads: CASSGRLYEQYF. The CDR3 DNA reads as TGTGCCAGCAGTGGGCGACTTTACGAGCAGTACTTC.